This T cell receptor (beta chain) was observed in a study of neurological immune-mediated disorders. Germline V lookup: CDR1 DFQATT, CDR2 SNEGSKA (reference sequence). This CDR3 has 14 residues. Trimming left V 6 bases short and J 3 bases short, with 17 bases between. The unsorted libraries had their origin in 2 million PBMCs stored at -80 C. This clonotype came up many times. Antigen: not known. Study results and limitations: The most TCR clonal expansion was seen in HTLV-1-associated myelopathy, and the least was seen in multiple sclerosis, which fell below healthy controls. Neither clinical nor MRI features were found to be associated with the multiple sclerosis repertoire cluster.

The authors made cDNA by 5'RACE with 10-nucleotide random UMIs. TCRdb called the 5' RACE reads again in MiXCR, with one record for every CDR3 protein. The sample has some 65,000 distinct CDR3 sequences, around 4% seen once. The TCR comes from a man aged 50-59 years with multiple sclerosis. The rearrangement uses TRBV20-1 and TRBJ1-1, with no clear D. The sample was PBMCs. CDR3 protein: CSATQPIRDTEAFF. The CDR3, as DNA: TGCAGTGCGACTCAACCCATTAGGGACACTGAAGCTTTCTTT.